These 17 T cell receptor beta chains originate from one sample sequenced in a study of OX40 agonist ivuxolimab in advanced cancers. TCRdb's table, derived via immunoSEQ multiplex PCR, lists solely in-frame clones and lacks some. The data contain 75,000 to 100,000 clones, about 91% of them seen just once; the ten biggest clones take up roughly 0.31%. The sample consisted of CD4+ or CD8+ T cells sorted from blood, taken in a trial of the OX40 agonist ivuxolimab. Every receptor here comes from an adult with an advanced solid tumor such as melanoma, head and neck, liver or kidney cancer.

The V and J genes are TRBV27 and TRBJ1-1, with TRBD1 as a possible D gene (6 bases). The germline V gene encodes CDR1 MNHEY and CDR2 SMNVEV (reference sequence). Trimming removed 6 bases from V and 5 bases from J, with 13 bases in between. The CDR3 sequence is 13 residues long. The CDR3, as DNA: TGTGCCAGCAGACACGACAGGTTTACTGAAGCTTTCTTT. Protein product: CASRHDRFTEAFF.

CDR3 bases: TGCGCCAGCAGTAACTCCTACGAGCAGTACTTC. Translating it yields CASSNSYEQYF. The chain recombines TRBV5-1 with TRBJ2-7, with unresolved D. The germline CDR1 and CDR2 sequences are SGHRS and YFSETQ. The CDR3 spans 11 residues. Trimming shortened V by 5 bases and J by 0 bases, and 3 bases separated the two germline ends.

For the CDR3, the DNA is TGTGCCAGCAGCCACGGCACGCGTCGCTACTTC. Amino acids: CASSHGTRRYF. This sequence joins TRBV14 and TRBJ2-5; D gene unclear. Trimming removed 3 bases at V and 14 bases at J, with 13 bases between. This CDR3 is built from 11 residues. Germline CDR1 and CDR2: SGHDN and FVKESK.

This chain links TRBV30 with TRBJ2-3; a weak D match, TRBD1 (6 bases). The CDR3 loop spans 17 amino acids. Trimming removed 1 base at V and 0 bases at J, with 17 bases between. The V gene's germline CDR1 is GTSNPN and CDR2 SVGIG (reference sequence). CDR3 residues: CAWSASWGTPSTDTQYF. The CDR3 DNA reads TGTGCCTGGAGTGCCTCCTGGGGGACACCCAGCACAGATACGCAGTATTTT.

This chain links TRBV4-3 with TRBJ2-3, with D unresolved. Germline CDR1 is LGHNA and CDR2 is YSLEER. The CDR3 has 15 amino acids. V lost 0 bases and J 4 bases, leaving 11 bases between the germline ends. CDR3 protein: CASSQDGSFSDTQYF. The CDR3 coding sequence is TGCGCCAGCAGCCAAGACGGCAGTTTTTCAGATACGCAGTATTTT.

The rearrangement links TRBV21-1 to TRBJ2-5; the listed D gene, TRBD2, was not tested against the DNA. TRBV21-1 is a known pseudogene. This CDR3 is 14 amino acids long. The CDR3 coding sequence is TGTGCCAGCAGCACTAGCGGGAGCCAAGAGACCCAGTACTTC. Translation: CASSTSGSQETQYF.

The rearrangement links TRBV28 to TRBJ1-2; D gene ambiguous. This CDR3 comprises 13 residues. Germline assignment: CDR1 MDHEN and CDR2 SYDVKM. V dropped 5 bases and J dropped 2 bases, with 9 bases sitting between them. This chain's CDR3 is CASSVGMNYGYTF. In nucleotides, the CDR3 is TGTGCCAGCAGTGTCGGGATGAACTATGGCTACACCTTC.

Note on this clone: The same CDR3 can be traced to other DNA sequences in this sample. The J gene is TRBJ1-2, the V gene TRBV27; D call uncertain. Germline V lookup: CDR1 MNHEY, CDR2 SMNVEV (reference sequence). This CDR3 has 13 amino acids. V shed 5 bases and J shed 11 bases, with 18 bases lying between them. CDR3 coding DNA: TGTGCCAGCAGTGGAACCTTGGGAGGTGGTTACACCTTC. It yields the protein CASSGTLGGGYTF.

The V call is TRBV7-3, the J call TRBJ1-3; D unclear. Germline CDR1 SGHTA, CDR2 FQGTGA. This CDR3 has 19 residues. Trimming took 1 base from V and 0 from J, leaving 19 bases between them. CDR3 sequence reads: CASSLIASQTLSSGNTIYF. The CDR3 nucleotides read TGTGCCAGCAGCTTAATTGCCAGCCAAACTCTTAGCTCTGGAAACACCATATATTTT.

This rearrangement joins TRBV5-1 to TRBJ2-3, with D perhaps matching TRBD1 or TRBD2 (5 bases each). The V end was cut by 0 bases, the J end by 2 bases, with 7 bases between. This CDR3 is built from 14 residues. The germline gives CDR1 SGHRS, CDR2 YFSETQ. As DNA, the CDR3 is TGCGCCAGCAGCTTGGGGGGGATCACAGATACGCAGTATTTT. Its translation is CASSLGGITDTQYF.

The CDR3 coding sequence is TGTGCCAGCAGTTCTCCCCCTCGATACGAGCAGTACTTC. Protein product: CASSSPPRYEQYF. J is TRBJ2-7 and V is TRBV28; D is undetermined. Per germline, CDR1 MDHEN and CDR2 SYDVKM. Trimming cost V 4 bases and J 4 bases, with 11 bases left between them. The CDR3 has 13 residues.

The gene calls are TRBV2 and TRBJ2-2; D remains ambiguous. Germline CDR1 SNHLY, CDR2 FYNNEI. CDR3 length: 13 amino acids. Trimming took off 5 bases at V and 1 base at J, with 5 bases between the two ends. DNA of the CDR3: TGTGCCAGCAGTTGGAAGAACACCGGGGAGCTGTTTTTT. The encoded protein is CASSWKNTGELFF.

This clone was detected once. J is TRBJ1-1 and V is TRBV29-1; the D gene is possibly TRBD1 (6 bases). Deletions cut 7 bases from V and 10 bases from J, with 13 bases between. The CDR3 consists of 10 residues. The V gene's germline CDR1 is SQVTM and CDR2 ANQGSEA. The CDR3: CSAGEGRAFF. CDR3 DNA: TGCAGCGCAGGGGAGGGAAGAGCTTTCTTT.

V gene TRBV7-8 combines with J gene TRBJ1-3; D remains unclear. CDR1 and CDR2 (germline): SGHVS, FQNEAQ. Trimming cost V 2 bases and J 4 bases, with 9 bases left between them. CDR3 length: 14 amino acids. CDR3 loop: CASSLIHDGNTIYF. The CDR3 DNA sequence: TGTGCCAGCAGCTTAATACACGACGGAAACACCATATATTTT.

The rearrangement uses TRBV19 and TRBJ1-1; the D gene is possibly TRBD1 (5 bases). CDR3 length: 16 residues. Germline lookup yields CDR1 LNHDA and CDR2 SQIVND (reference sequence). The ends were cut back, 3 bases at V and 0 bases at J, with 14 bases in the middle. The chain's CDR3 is CASSMRQGSMNTEAFF. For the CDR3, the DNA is TGTGCCAGTAGTATGAGGCAGGGAAGCATGAACACTGAAGCTTTCTTT.

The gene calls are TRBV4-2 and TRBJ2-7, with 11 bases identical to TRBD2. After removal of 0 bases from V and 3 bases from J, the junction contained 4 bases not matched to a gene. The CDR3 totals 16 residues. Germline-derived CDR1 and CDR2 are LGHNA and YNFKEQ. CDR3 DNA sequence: TGTGCCAGCAGCCAAGATGGGACTAGCGGCTTCTACGAGCAGTACTTC. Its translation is CASSQDGTSGFYEQYF.

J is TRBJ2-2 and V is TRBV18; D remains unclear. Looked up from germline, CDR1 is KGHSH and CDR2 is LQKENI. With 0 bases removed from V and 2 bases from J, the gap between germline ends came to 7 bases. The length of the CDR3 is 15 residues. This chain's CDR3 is CASSPPNGNTGELFF. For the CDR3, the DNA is TGTGCCAGCTCACCACCAAACGGTAACACCGGGGAGCTGTTTTTT.